The TCR beta chain under discussion was sequenced for a study of shared clonotypes between healthy human individuals. The study's findings and limits: Having only a few donors restricted how much genetic and exposure-history diversity was captured. In several donors, approximately 5% of naive CD4 clonotypes appeared in common.

The authors loaded roughly 200 ng DNA, around 30,000 T cell genomes, into sorted-subset replicate PCRs. Sequencing used immunoSEQ multiplex PCR; TCRdb keeps in-frame clones, though not all of them. The table has about 2 million clones, 85% to 95% seen once. About this clone: Its antigen is unidentified. The sample carries other DNA sequences with the same CDR3.

Material for sequencing was naive CD4+ T cells sorted from blood. The subset here: CD45RA+ positively selected. This sequence was found in a man between 18 and 35 years old in good health.

CDR3 in amino acids: CASSPRDSNEKLFF. CDR3 DNA: TGTGCCAGCTCACCTCGGGACAGTAATGAAAAACTGTTTTTT. The V gene is TRBV18, the J gene TRBJ1-4, with 7 positions matching TRBD1. The CDR3 consists of 14 residues. The V segment lost 3 bases and the J segment 4 bases; nucleotides outside the gene matches: 2. Germline lookup yields CDR1 KGHSH and CDR2 LQKENI. The variable domain in full, completed from reference TRBV18 and TRBJ1-4, reads NAGVMQNPRHLVRRRGQEARLRCSPMKGHSHVYWYRQLPEEGLKFMVYLQKENIIDESGMPKERFSAEFPKEGPSILRIQQVVRGDSAAYFCASSPRDSNEKLFFGSGTQLSVL.